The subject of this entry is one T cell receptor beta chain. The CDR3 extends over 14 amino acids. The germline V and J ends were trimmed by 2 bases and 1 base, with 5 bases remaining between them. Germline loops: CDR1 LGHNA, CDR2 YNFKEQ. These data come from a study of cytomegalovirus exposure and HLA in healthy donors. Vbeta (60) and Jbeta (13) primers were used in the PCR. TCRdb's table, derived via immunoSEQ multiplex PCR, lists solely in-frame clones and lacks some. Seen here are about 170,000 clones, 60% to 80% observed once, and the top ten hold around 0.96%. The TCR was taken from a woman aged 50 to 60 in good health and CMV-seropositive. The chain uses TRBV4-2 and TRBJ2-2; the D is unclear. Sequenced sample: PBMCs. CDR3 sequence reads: CASSQNRNTGELFF. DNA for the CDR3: TGTGCCAGCAGCCAAAATAGGAACACCGGGGAGCTGTTTTTT.